A selection of T cell receptor beta chains follows, all from one sample in a study of blood T cell repertoires in COVID-19. The table came from immunoSEQ multiplex PCR; TCRdb's copy has only in-frame clones and leaves some out. The table has a few hundred thousand clones, 70% to 90% seen once. What was sequenced was PBMCs or T cells enriched from blood (not recorded which). The receptor set was obtained from a woman aged 50 to 60 who had recovered from COVID-19. CDR3s include the opening cysteine and the closing phenylalanine or tryptophan.

length	V	J	CDR3
13	TRBV7-8	TRBJ2-7	CASSLGVGYEQYF
14	TRBV6-5	TRBJ2-1	CASSDSRAYNEQFF
16	TRBV27	TRBJ1-2	CASSLNFNRGSNGYTF
14	TRBV7-2	TRBJ2-1	CASSLGGDSNEQFF
21	TRBV10-3	TRBJ2-3	CAITPKPGTSGKATSTDTQYF
14	TRBV25-1	TRBJ2-7	CASSEFGSSYEQYF
13	TRBV3-1/TRBV3-2	TRBJ1-1	CASSFLEGTAAFF
13	TRBV3-1/TRBV3-2	TRBJ1-2	CATRTGTGGPCTF
14	TRBV18	TRBJ2-1	CASSPNRERGEQFF
14	TRBV19	TRBJ2-2	CATQWQGGTGELFF
13	TRBV4-1	TRBJ2-2	CASSQLLTGELFF
15	TRBV19	TRBJ2-5	CASRHEDGGPSTQYF
15	TRBV6-1	TRBJ2-1	CASSERGIPYNEQFF
11	TRBV11-2	TRBJ2-1	CASSRDNEQFF
13	TRBV28	TRBJ1-5	CASTNVVRQPQHF
13	TRBV5-6	TRBJ1-1	CASSLPGPGIAFF
16	TRBV10-1	TRBJ1-5	CASSLRDRGRNQPQHF
14	TRBV6-5	TRBJ1-5	CASSSQVSNQPQHF
12	TRBV29-1	TRBJ1-2	CSVDQGAYGYTF
15	TRBV6-5	TRBJ1-6	CASSYEGTGVSPLHF
14	TRBV27	TRBJ1-4	CASRDRGTNEKLFF
14	TRBV3-1/TRBV3-2	TRBJ2-1	CASSSWTSFNEQFF